This TCR beta chain originates from a study of blood T cell repertoires in COVID-19. Study-wide background: Samples of COVID-19 (acute and convalescent) were obtained from the United States, Italy and Spain. PBMCs, B-cell-depleted T cells, or T cells were the source of the cDNA or gDNA that made up the material.

This clone has only one observation. In the original workflow: Estimated nucleated cell counts came from reference gene primer amplification. Data came from immunoSEQ multiplex PCR; TCRdb stores just in-frame clones and leaves some out. D and trimming come from the DNA, and the V and J calls and clone size come from that table. This sample yields 68,000 or so clones, of which more than 80% are seen a single time; 7% to 8.5% belongs to the top ten. The CDR3 covers 15 residues. CDR1 is SGDLS and CDR2 is YYNGEE in the germline V gene. The V end was cut by 4 bases, the J end by 0 bases, with 11 bases between.

The source is a man aged 30-40 years with acute or convalescent COVID-19. Sequencing input: peripheral blood. The chain carries TRBV9 and TRBJ2-1; D is unclear. CDR3 region: CASSPTTSSYNEQFF. CDR3 nucleotide sequence: TGTGCCAGCAGCCCAACGACAAGCTCCTACAATGAGCAGTTCTTC.